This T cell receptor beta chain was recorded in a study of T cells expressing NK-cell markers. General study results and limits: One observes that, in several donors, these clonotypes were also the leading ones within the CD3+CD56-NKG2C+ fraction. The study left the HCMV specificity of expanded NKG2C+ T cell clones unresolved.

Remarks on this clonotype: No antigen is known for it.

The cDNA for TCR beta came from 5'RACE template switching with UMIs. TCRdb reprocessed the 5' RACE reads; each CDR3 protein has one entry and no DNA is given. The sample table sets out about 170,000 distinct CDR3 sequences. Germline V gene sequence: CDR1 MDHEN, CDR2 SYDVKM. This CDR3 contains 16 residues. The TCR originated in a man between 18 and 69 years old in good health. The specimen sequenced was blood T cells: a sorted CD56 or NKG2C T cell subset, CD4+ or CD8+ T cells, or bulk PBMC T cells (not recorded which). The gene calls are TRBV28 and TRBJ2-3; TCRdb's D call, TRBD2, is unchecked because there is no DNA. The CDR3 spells CASSLFEAGRTDTQYF.